The 20 T cell receptor beta chains below all came from one sample that was sequenced in a study of PD-1 blockade in mismatch repair-deficient tumors. Sequenced by immunoSEQ multiplex PCR; TCRdb stores in-frame clones only, minus some. The sample includes 80,000 to 130,000 clones, 70% to 85% seen only once; the top ten take around 6.5%. Sample: peripheral blood, taken 30 to 36 weeks after starting pembrolizumab. These receptors were taken from an adult with mismatch repair-deficient cancer.

V gene TRBV6-1 combines with J gene TRBJ2-6; perhaps TRBD2 as D (5 bases). The V gene lost 8 bases and the J gene lost 0 bases, with 5 bases spanning the gap. Germline V gene data show CDR1 as MNHNS and CDR2 as SASEGT. There are 13 residues in the CDR3. DNA of the CDR3: TGTGCCAGCGAGGGCTCTGGGGCCAACGTCCTGACTTTC. Translating gives CASEGSGANVLTF.

The chain carries TRBV6-1 and TRBJ1-2, with no clear D. V lost 3 bases and J 0 bases, leaving 20 bases between the germline ends. The CDR3 contains 18 residues. CDR1 is MNHNS, CDR2 SASEGT, per germline. The CDR3 region is CASSDLVPLGNTNYGYTF. CDR3 sequence (DNA): TGTGCCAGCAGTGACTTAGTTCCACTTGGCAACACTAACTATGGCTACACCTTC.

The V gene is TRBV7-3, the J gene TRBJ2-6; tentatively, D is TRBD2 (6 bases). The germline V and J ends were trimmed by 4 bases and 0 bases, with 16 bases remaining between them. From germline, CDR1 is SGHTA and CDR2 FQGTGA. The CDR3 length is 18 residues. CDR3 region: CASSSAGTANSGANVLTF. For the CDR3, the DNA is TGTGCCAGCAGCTCGGCGGGGACCGCCAACTCTGGGGCCAACGTCCTGACTTTC. Filled out from reference TRBV7-3 and TRBJ2-6, the complete variable domain reads GAGVSQTPSNKVTEKGKYVELRCDPISGHTALYWYRQSLGQGPEFLIYFQGTGAADDSGLPNDRFFAVRPEGSVSTLKIQRTERGDSAVYLCASSSAGTANSGANVLTFGAGSRLTVL.

This clone was seen a handful of times. J is TRBJ1-2 and V is TRBV9, with D perhaps matching TRBD1 (5 bases). There are 13 residues in the CDR3. Germline V gene lookup returns CDR1 SGDLS and CDR2 YYNGEE. Trimming removed 4 bases from V and 8 bases from J, with 15 bases in between. The chain's CDR3 is CASSLSSGEGYTF. In nucleotides, the CDR3 is TGTGCCAGCAGCTTGAGCTCGGGGGAAGGCTACACCTTC.

The chain carries TRBV2 and TRBJ1-1; possible D gene TRBD1, 5 bases. Trimming stripped 5 bases from V and 1 base from J, with 5 bases between. CDR3 length equals 12 residues. Germline CDR1 is SNHLY and CDR2 is FYNNEI. CDR3 loop: CASSTGNTEAFF. The CDR3 nucleotides are TGTGCCAGCAGTACAGGGAACACTGAAGCTTTCTTT.

The chain carries TRBV27 and TRBJ2-2, with D tentatively TRBD2 (6 bases). Per germline, CDR1 MNHEY and CDR2 SMNVEV (reference sequence). Deletions cut 3 bases from V and 4 bases from J, with 9 bases between. The CDR3 runs 14 residues. The CDR3 DNA sequence: TGTGCCAGCAGTTTGCAGCGGGCCACCGGGGAGCTGTTTTTT. It specifies CASSLQRATGELFF.

The rearrangement joins TRBV7-9 to TRBJ2-5, with D tentatively TRBD2 (6 bases). CDR3 length: 16 residues. The V end lost 5 bases, the J end lost 0 bases, and 16 bases lay between the germline ends. CDR1 SEHNR and CDR2 FQNEAQ come from the germline V gene (reference sequence). CDR3 coding DNA: TGTGCCAGCAGCACACACTGGGCTAGCGACCAAGAGACCCAGTACTTC. Translated, it gives CASSTHWASDQETQYF.

J is TRBJ2-7 and V is TRBV10-3; tentatively, D is TRBD2 (6 bases). Trimming removed 1 base at V and 5 bases at J, with 15 bases between. Germline CDR1 and CDR2: ENHRY and SYGVKD. There are 15 residues in the CDR3. The CDR3 spells CAISEFREIDDEQYF. The CDR3 DNA reads as TGTGCCATCAGTGAGTTTCGGGAGATCGACGACGAGCAGTACTTC.

The chain recombines TRBV18 with TRBJ2-2, with 8 bases identical to TRBD2. After removal of 2 bases from V and 5 bases from J, the junction contained 10 bases not matched to a gene. The CDR3 is 17 residues long. Germline V gives CDR1 KGHSH, CDR2 LQKENI. CDR3 bases: TGTGCCAGCTCACCATACCCCCCAGCGGGAGTTACCGGGGAGCTGTTTTTT. This translates into CASSPYPPAGVTGELFF.

V usage is TRBV18 and J usage is TRBJ1-1; TRBD1 agrees at 10 bases. CDR3 length: 13 residues. Germline CDR1 is KGHSH and CDR2 is LQKENI. After removal of 5 bases from V and 6 bases from J, the junction contained 3 bases not matched to a gene. CDR3 nucleotides: TGTGCCAGCTCAGTTGGACAGGGGGCTGAAGCTTTCTTT. Protein product: CASSVGQGAEAFF. Using reference TRBV18 and TRBJ1-1 for the parts outside the CDR3, the full variable domain is NAGVMQNPRHLVRRRGQEARLRCSPMKGHSHVYWYRQLPEEGLKFMVYLQKENIIDESGMPKERFSAEFPKEGPSILRIQQVVRGDSAAYFCASSVGQGAEAFFGQGTRLTVV.

The CDR3, as DNA: TGTGCCAGCAGTACCACAGGGGCAACCGGGGAGCTGTTTTTT. Amino acid sequence: CASSTTGATGELFF. The chain joins TRBV6-1 to TRBJ2-2; 7 bases align to TRBD1. There are 14 residues in the CDR3. The germline CDR1 and CDR2 sequences are MNHNS and SASEGT. V trimming: 5 bases; J trimming: 5 bases; junction bases outside the gene matches: 5.

This clone was observed a handful of times. The J gene is TRBJ2-1, the V gene TRBV19; tentatively, D is TRBD1 (5 bases). V lost 3 bases, J lost 0 bases, and 9 bases lay in between. This CDR3 is 15 amino acids long. Germline-derived CDR1 and CDR2 are LNHDA and SQIVND (reference sequence). The CDR3 is CASSISRASYNEQFF. In DNA, the CDR3 is TGTGCCAGTAGTATTAGCAGGGCCTCCTACAATGAGCAGTTCTTC.

V and J are TRBV5-1 and TRBJ2-5; D is unresolved. Per germline, CDR1 SGHRS and CDR2 YFSETQ. This CDR3 comprises 12 residues. V lost 4 bases and J 2 bases, leaving 6 bases between the germline ends. The CDR3, as DNA: TGCGCCAGCAGCAGACAACAAGAGACCCAGTACTTC. Amino acids: CASSRQQETQYF.

For this clone: Germline is not matched at one junction end, which may reflect a read error. The chain combines TRBV7-7 with TRBJ2-2; 14 nucleotides align to TRBD2. The V gene's germline CDR1 is SSHAT and CDR2 FNYEAQ (reference sequence). The CDR3 spans 17 residues. CDR3 region: CASSLGTSGSATGELFF. CDR3 in DNA: TGTGCTAGCAGCTTAGGGACTAGCGGGAGCGCCACCGGGGAGCTGTTTTTT. Supplemented by reference TRBV7-7 and TRBJ2-2, the full variable domain reads GAGVSQSPRYKVTKRGQDVTLRCDPISSHATLYWYQQALGQGPEFLTYFNYEAQPDKSGLPSDRFSAERPEGSISTLTIQRTEQRDSAMYRCASSLGTSGSATGELFFGEGSRLTVL.

The CDR3 nucleotides read TGTGCCAGCAGCTTAGGTACAGGCGGGAGAACAGATACGCAGTATTTT. Translation gives CASSLGTGGRTDTQYF. The gene calls are TRBV7-2 and TRBJ2-3; TRBD2 agrees at 7 bases. The CDR3 has 16 residues. The germline V gene encodes CDR1 SGHTA and CDR2 FQGNSA. V lost 1 base, J lost 3 bases, and 7 bases stayed unmatched.

The CDR3 sequence is CASSPRVLNEKLFF. The CDR3 nucleotides are TGTGCCAGCAGCCCGAGGGTTCTCAATGAAAAACTGTTTTTT. J is TRBJ1-4 and V is TRBV11-2, with D hard to call. V lost 5 bases and J lost 5, with 12 bases in between. The CDR3 has 14 amino acids. CDR1 and CDR2 (germline): SGHAT, FQNNGV.

The V call is TRBV6-5, the J call TRBJ1-1; D unresolved. Germline V gene data show CDR1 as MNHEY and CDR2 as SVGAGI. This CDR3 is built from 15 residues. Trimming left V 7 bases short and J 0 bases short, with 15 bases between. CDR3 bases: TGTGCCAGCACCAACGGGGTGGGATTGAACACTGAAGCTTTCTTT. Protein: CASTNGVGLNTEAFF.

J is TRBJ2-5 and V is TRBV19, with 11 bases fitting TRBD1. The CDR3 extends over 16 amino acids. Germline trimming cut 5 bases from V and 4 bases from J; bases unmatched to any gene: 9. The germline V gene has CDR1 LNHDA and CDR2 SQIVND (reference sequence). The CDR3 DNA follows: TGTGCCAGTAGTCCAAGGACAGGGGGCGTAATAGAGACCCAGTACTTC. It encodes CASSPRTGGVIETQYF.

The chain uses TRBV9 and TRBJ1-1; TRBD1 matches at 9 bases. V shed 5 bases and J 5 bases; nucleotides not matched to a gene: 7. Germline V gene lookup returns CDR1 SGDLS and CDR2 YYNGEE. The CDR3 runs 14 residues. The CDR3 nucleotides are TGTGCCAGCAGTTCCCGGGACAGGGTGACTGAAGCTTTCTTT. Its translation is CASSSRDRVTEAFF.

The chain combines TRBV11-3 with TRBJ2-2; 7 nucleotides line up with TRBD2. Germline V gene sequence: CDR1 SGHNT, CDR2 YENEEA. The junction had 11 bases not matched to a gene; V was cut back by 4 bases and J by 3 bases. The CDR3 is made up of 17 amino acids. The CDR3 sequence is CASSSRGSGKDTGELFF. The CDR3 DNA is TGTGCCAGCAGCTCCCGGGGGAGCGGGAAGGACACCGGGGAGCTGTTTTTT.